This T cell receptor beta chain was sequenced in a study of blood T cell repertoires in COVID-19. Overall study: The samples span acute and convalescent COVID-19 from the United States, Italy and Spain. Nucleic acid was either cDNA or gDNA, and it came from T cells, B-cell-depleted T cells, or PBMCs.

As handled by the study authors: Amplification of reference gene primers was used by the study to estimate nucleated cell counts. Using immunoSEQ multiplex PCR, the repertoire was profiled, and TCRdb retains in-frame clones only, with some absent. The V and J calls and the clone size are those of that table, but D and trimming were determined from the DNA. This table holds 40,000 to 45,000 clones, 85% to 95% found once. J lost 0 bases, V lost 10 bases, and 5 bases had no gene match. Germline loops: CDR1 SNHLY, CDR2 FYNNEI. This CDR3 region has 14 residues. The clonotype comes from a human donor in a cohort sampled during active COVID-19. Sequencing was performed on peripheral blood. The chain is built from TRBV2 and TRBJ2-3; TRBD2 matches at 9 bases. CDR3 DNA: TGTGCCATGGAGACTAGCGGTAGCACAGATACGCAGTATTTT. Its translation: CAMETSGSTDTQYF.